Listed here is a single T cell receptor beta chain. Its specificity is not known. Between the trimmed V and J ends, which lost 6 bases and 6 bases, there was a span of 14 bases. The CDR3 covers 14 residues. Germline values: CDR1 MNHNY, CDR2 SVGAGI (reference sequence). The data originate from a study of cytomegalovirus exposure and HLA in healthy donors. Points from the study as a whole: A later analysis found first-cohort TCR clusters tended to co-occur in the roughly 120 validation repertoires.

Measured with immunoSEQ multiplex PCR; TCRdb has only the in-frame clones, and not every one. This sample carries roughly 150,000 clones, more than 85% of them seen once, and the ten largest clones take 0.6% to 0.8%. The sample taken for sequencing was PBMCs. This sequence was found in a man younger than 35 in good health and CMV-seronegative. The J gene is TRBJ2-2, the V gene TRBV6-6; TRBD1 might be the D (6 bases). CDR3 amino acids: CASSFTGPAGELFF. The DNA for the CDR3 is TGTGCCAGCAGCTTCACAGGGCCAGCCGGGGAGCTGTTTTTT.